Listed here are 32 T cell receptor beta chains from one sample, sequenced in a study of T cell responses to AZD1222 COVID-19 vaccine (TCRdb year 2021). The sample's time point, from its label and the paper: baseline before first vaccination. The method behind the library was the immunoSEQ multiplex PCR assay. TCRdb retrieved this table from immuneACCESS and kept in-frame rearrangements only. Not all clones are present; in checked studies, unresolved V genes account for under half, and no reason is known for the remainder. The sample table records about 63,000 clones; around 86% of these occur just once. Approximately 18% of the sample is in the top ten clones. Sequenced material: peripheral blood, taken on day 0 of AZD1222 vaccination. The receptors shown here come from an adult in good health.

The CDR3 loop reads CASTGSLAKNIQYF. Written as DNA, the CDR3 is TGTGCCAGTACCGGGAGCCTAGCCAAAAACATTCAGTACTTC. The rearrangement joins TRBV19 to TRBJ2-4; perhaps TRBD2 as D (6 bases). Germline CDR1 is LNHDA and CDR2 is SQIVND (reference sequence). V lost 7 bases, J lost 0 bases, and 10 bases lay in between. There are 14 residues in the CDR3.

The chain has TRBV27 and TRBJ1-5; tentatively, D is TRBD1 (6 bases). In germline, CDR1 is MNHEY, CDR2 SMNVEV (reference sequence). The V gene lost 3 bases and the J gene lost 6 bases, with 9 bases spanning the gap. The length of the CDR3 is 13 residues. The CDR3 DNA reads TGTGCCAGCAGTTTGGGGGGCCGTCAGCCCCAGCATTTT. Translation gives CASSLGGRQPQHF.

The chain recombines TRBV11-3 with TRBJ2-1, with TRBD2 as a possible D gene (6 bases). Trimming removed 2 bases at V and 5 bases at J, with 16 bases between. The CDR3 length is 16 residues. Per germline, CDR1 SGHNT and CDR2 YENEEA. The CDR3 region has the DNA TGTGCCAGCAGCTTAAGGAGGGGAAGGGAGGACAATGAGCAGTTCTTC. Amino acid sequence: CASSLRRGREDNEQFF.

A few counts support this clone. The chain employs TRBV7-9 and TRBJ2-1; D is perhaps TRBD1 (6 bases). The CDR3 contains 12 residues. Trimming removed 6 bases from V and 5 bases from J, with 8 bases in between. The V gene's germline CDR1 is SEHNR and CDR2 FQNEAQ (reference sequence). The CDR3 region has the DNA TGTGCCAGCAGTCGGACAGACAATGAGCAGTTCTTC. Amino acids: CASSRTDNEQFF.

The J gene is TRBJ1-2, the V gene TRBV25-1; no clear D. This CDR3 has 13 residues. V lost 4 bases and J lost 3, with 9 bases in between. CDR1 and CDR2 from the germline V gene are MGHDK and SYGVNS. CDR3 DNA sequence: TGTGCCAGCAGTGGCCTGCCCCACTATGGCTACACCTTC. This gives the protein CASSGLPHYGYTF.

The chain uses TRBV19 and TRBJ1-1, with D perhaps TRBD1 (5 bases). The CDR3 spans 15 residues. Trimming stripped 0 bases from V and 11 bases from J, with 19 bases between. Germline V lookup: CDR1 LNHDA, CDR2 SQIVND (reference sequence). The CDR3 spells CASSIDRRARATAFF. CDR3 coding DNA: TGTGCCAGTAGTATAGACCGCAGGGCGAGGGCTACGGCTTTCTTT.

The chain links TRBV6-5 to TRBJ2-4, with 9 bases lining up with TRBD1. The CDR3 runs 16 residues. Trimming cost V 4 bases and J 1 base; bases outside gene matches: 5. The germline CDR1 and CDR2 sequences are MNHEY and SVGAGI. The CDR3 bases are TGTGCCAGCAGTTCAACCGGGACAGGGGCCAAAAACATTCAGTACTTC. Protein sequence: CASSSTGTGAKNIQYF.

V and J are TRBV5-1 and TRBJ1-5; no clear D. Trimming shortened V by 4 bases and J by 5 bases, and 10 bases separated the two germline ends. The CDR3 contains 13 residues. Germline CDR1 reads SGHRS; CDR2 reads YFSETQ. As DNA, the CDR3 is TGCGCCAGCAGCCGGACCAGCGATCAGCCCCAGCATTTT. It encodes CASSRTSDQPQHF.

The V and J genes are TRBV5-4 and TRBJ1-3; 8 bases line up with TRBD1. The germline CDR1 and CDR2 sequences are SGHNT and YYREEE (reference sequence). V lost 6 bases and J lost 4; bases outside the gene matches: 9. The CDR3 has 15 amino acids. The CDR3 here is CASTPGGASGNTIYF. As DNA, the CDR3 is TGTGCCAGCACCCCAGGGGGCGCGAGCGGAAACACCATATATTTT.

The chain couples TRBV9 to TRBJ1-6; 8 bases are a match to TRBD1. The junction had 7 bases not matched to a gene; V was cut back by 0 bases and J by 5 bases. Germline V gene sequence: CDR1 SGDLS, CDR2 YYNGEE. The CDR3 extends over 17 amino acids. The DNA of the CDR3 is TGTGCCAGCAGCGTAGCCGGGCAGGGGGCGGATAATTCACCCCTCCACTTT. It is translated as CASSVAGQGADNSPLHF.

V and J are TRBV6-1 and TRBJ2-5, with D uncertain. The length of the CDR3 is 14 residues. V was trimmed by 3 bases and J by 2 bases, leaving 10 bases between them. CDR1 and CDR2 from the germline V gene are MNHNS and SASEGT. CDR3 sequence reads: CASSDARIQETQYF. In DNA, the CDR3 is TGTGCCAGCAGTGATGCGCGGATTCAAGAGACCCAGTACTTC.

The V and J genes are TRBV3-1 (or the pseudogene TRBV3-2) and TRBJ1-1; the D is unclear. From germline, CDR1 is LGHDT and CDR2 YNNKEL (reference sequence). This CDR3 spans 14 amino acids. The V and J ends lost 1 base and 8 bases respectively, with 14 bases between them. Here the CDR3 DNA reads TGTGCCAGCAGCCAAGGAGGGCGGCTTGGGGAAGCTTTCTTT. Its translation: CASSQGGRLGEAFF.

CDR3 sequence reads: CASSRDRGSYGYTF. CDR3 in DNA: TGTGCCAGTAGTAGAGACAGGGGGTCCTATGGCTACACCTTC. J is TRBJ1-2 and V is TRBV19; the match to TRBD1 covers 9 bases. V was clipped by 4 bases and J by 4 bases; unmatched bases: 4. Germline-derived CDR1 and CDR2 are LNHDA and SQIVND (reference sequence). This CDR3 contains 14 residues.

This clone was seen just once. The V and J genes are TRBV21-1 and TRBJ1-5. TRBV21-1 counts as a pseudogene. This CDR3 region has 14 residues. CDR3 in amino acids: CASGEADANQPQHF. CDR3 nucleotide sequence: TGTGCCAGCGGGGAAGCGGACGCGAATCAGCCCCAGCATTTT.

V and J are TRBV6-5 and TRBJ1-2; D is perhaps TRBD1 (6 bases). CDR1 is MNHEY and CDR2 is SVGAGI in the germline V gene. This CDR3 has 16 residues. Between the trimmed V and J ends, which lost 0 bases and 6 bases, there was a span of 17 bases. The CDR3 sequence: CASSYSPGAITNGYTF. The DNA for the CDR3 is TGTGCCAGCAGTTACTCTCCAGGGGCAATAACGAATGGCTACACCTTC.

This clone was seen at least ten times. The chain joins TRBV27 to TRBJ2-2, with a tentative D call TRBD1 (6 bases). The CDR3 runs 15 residues. Trimming removed 2 bases from V and 2 bases from J, with 9 bases in between. Germline CDR1 is MNHEY and CDR2 is SMNVEV (reference sequence). CDR3 bases: TGTGCCAGCAGTTTAACAGGGCACAACACCGGGGAGCTGTTTTTT. This gives the protein CASSLTGHNTGELFF.

This chain connects TRBV11-2 to TRBJ1-1, with D maybe TRBD1 (6 bases). Trimming stripped 5 bases from V and 1 base from J, with 14 bases between. The V gene's germline CDR1 is SGHAT and CDR2 FQNNGV. This CDR3 has 15 amino acids. The CDR3 region is CASSPLTGRNTEAFF. CDR3 coding DNA: TGTGCCAGCAGCCCACTAACAGGGAGGAACACTGAAGCTTTCTTT.

The chain links TRBV28 to TRBJ2-7; D unresolved. Germline V gene data show CDR1 as MDHEN and CDR2 as SYDVKM. Trimming cost V 4 bases and J 4 bases, with 8 bases left between them. The CDR3 is made up of 12 amino acids. CDR3 amino acids: CASSSLRYEQYF. The CDR3 DNA is TGTGCCAGCAGTTCACTACGGTACGAGCAGTACTTC.

This clone appeared once. The chain couples TRBV5-5 to TRBJ1-1; D not certain. V gave up 0 bases and J gave up 1 base, with 16 bases separating them. The germline CDR1 and CDR2 sequences are SGHKS and YYEKEE (reference sequence). There are 17 residues in the CDR3. CDR3 nucleotide sequence: TGTGCCAGCAGCTTGGTGGGAGTTGGGCATACGAACACTGAAGCTTTCTTT. This sequence encodes CASSLVGVGHTNTEAFF.

J is TRBJ1-6 and V is TRBV7-8; the D is unclear. Deletions cut 0 bases from V and 5 bases from J, with 8 bases between. The CDR3 totals 15 residues. Germline values: CDR1 SGHVS, CDR2 FQNEAQ. The CDR3: CASSLAGWDNSPLHF. The CDR3 region has the DNA TGTGCCAGCAGCTTAGCGGGATGGGATAATTCACCCCTCCACTTT.

In nucleotides, the CDR3 is TGTGCCAGCACCCGGACAGGGGGCCTCAATCAGCCCCAGCATTTT. Its translation: CASTRTGGLNQPQHF. The chain recombines TRBV28 with TRBJ1-5, with TRBD1 identical over 11 bases. The trim removed 7 bases at V and 3 bases at J, leaving 5 bases unmatched. The length of the CDR3 is 15 residues. Looked up from germline, CDR1 is MDHEN and CDR2 is SYDVKM.

The V gene is TRBV7-2, the J gene TRBJ2-7; 15 bases map to TRBD2. CDR3 size: 17 residues. The germline gives CDR1 SGHTA, CDR2 FQGNSA. Trimming cost V 7 bases and J 4 bases; bases outside gene matches: 11. CDR3 nucleotide sequence: TGTGCCAGCACCTGGACTAGCGGGGGGGCGACCTTTTACGAGCAGTACTTC. This gives the protein CASTWTSGGATFYEQYF.

The chain links TRBV11-2 to TRBJ1-2; possibly TRBD1 for D (5 bases). The V gene's germline CDR1 is SGHAT and CDR2 FQNNGV. This CDR3 comprises 14 residues. V was pared by 5 bases and J by 2 bases, with 12 bases between. The DNA of the CDR3 is TGTGCCAGCAGCCGGGGCCGGGGCAACTATGGCTACACCTTC. Protein: CASSRGRGNYGYTF.

V and J are TRBV10-2 and TRBJ1-4; D is ambiguous. CDR1 is WSHSY, CDR2 SAAADI, per germline. The V end lost 2 bases, the J end lost 8 bases, and 15 bases lay between the germline ends. The CDR3 spans 15 residues. DNA for the CDR3: TGCGCCAGCAGTGAGGTTGATGGGGTTCGGGAAAAACTGTTTTTT. Translating gives CASSEVDGVREKLFF.

The V gene is TRBV21-1, the J gene TRBJ1-2. TRBV21-1 is given as a pseudogene. This CDR3 is 8 amino acids long. CDR3 DNA sequence: TGTGCCAGCATAGTCTACACCTTC. Translation gives CASIVYTF.

For the CDR3, the DNA is TGTGCCAGCTCACCCGATCCCGTAGCCAAAAACATTCAGTACTTC. This translates into CASSPDPVAKNIQYF. V and J are TRBV18 and TRBJ2-4, with no clear D. V was trimmed by 3 bases and J by 0 bases, leaving 9 bases between them. Germline loops: CDR1 KGHSH, CDR2 LQKENI. This CDR3 is built from 15 residues.

Notes on this clone: Given a much more abundant clone one base away, this may be a read error. Other DNA sequences from this sample encode an identical CDR3 as well. This chain links TRBV27 with TRBJ1-5; 9 nucleotides agree with TRBD1. Germline assignment: CDR1 MNHEY and CDR2 SMNVEV (reference sequence). This CDR3 spans 14 amino acids. V shed 4 bases and J 2 bases; nucleotides not matched to a gene: 0. The DNA of the CDR3 is TGTGCCAGCAGTTGGACAGGGGGCAATCAGCCCCAGCATTTT. This sequence encodes CASSWTGGNQPQHF.

The rearrangement joins TRBV24-1 to TRBJ1-2; D perhaps matches TRBD1 (6 bases). V was clipped by 3 bases and J by 3 bases, with 16 bases between them. Germline CDR1 reads KGHDR; CDR2 reads SFDVKD. The CDR3 runs to 16 residues. The CDR3 sequence is CATSDPIGGADYGYTF. The CDR3, as DNA: TGTGCCACCAGTGATCCCATCGGGGGGGCCGACTATGGCTACACCTTC.

This chain connects TRBV5-6 to TRBJ2-5; D might be TRBD2 (6 bases). The CDR3 spans 17 residues. V shed 0 bases and J shed 3 bases, with 18 bases lying between them. The germline V gene encodes CDR1 SGHDT and CDR2 YYEEEE. The CDR3 spells CASSLALGLQFKETQYF. In DNA, the CDR3 is TGTGCCAGCAGCTTGGCTCTGGGACTCCAATTTAAAGAGACCCAGTACTTC.

The rearrangement uses TRBV7-9 and TRBJ1-1; D is ambiguous. V shed 0 bases and J shed 0 bases, with 2 bases lying between them. Looked up from germline, CDR1 is SEHNR and CDR2 is FQNEAQ (reference sequence). The CDR3 covers 13 residues. The CDR3: CASSLALNTEAFF. CDR3 bases: TGTGCCAGCAGCTTAGCACTGAACACTGAAGCTTTCTTT.

V gene TRBV6-5 combines with J gene TRBJ2-3, with TRBD1 identical over 12 bases. The CDR3 loop spans 15 amino acids. V trimming: 4 bases; J trimming: 7 bases; junction bases outside the gene matches: 6. Germline V CDR1 and CDR2: MNHEY, SVGAGI. The CDR3 DNA reads TGTGCCAGCAGTTCCGGGACAGGGGGCACGTATACGCAGTATTTT. Translated, it gives CASSSGTGGTYTQYF.

This clone appeared a single time. The V call is TRBV19, the J call TRBJ1-6, with D tentatively TRBD1 (5 bases). V lost 11 bases and J lost 7, with 15 bases in between. CDR1 and CDR2 from the germline V gene are LNHDA and SQIVND (reference sequence). This CDR3 comprises 13 residues. In DNA, the CDR3 is TGTGCCTCACACGGGGCGGGAAATTCACCCCTCCACTTT. This gives the protein CASHGAGNSPLHF.